Following are 11 T cell receptor beta chains from one sample sequenced in a study of T cell repertoires in cytomegalovirus infection. TCRdb fed the reads into MiXCR, producing one record per CDR3 protein. The sample yields 200,000 to 300,000 distinct CDR3 sequences, approximately 9% seen once. Specimen: PBMCs. Receptor source: a human donor in good health (CMV status not recorded). Some clones in this sample may be carry-over from other donors' samples.

There are many counts of this clonotype. The chain has TRBV7-2 and TRBJ1-1; D is ambiguous. From germline, CDR1 is SGHTA and CDR2 FQGNSA. The CDR3 is 14 residues long. Trimming took 0 bases from V and 11 from J, leaving 16 bases between them. The CDR3 DNA is TGTGCCAGCAGCTTAGCACACAATGGAGGAGGGGCTTTCTTT. Amino acid sequence: CASSLAHNGGGAFF.

This clonotype was recorded at least ten times. V usage is TRBV6-1 and J usage is TRBJ1-2, with 10 bases matching TRBD1. This CDR3 has 13 residues. V trimming: 5 bases; J trimming: 7 bases; junction bases outside the gene matches: 4. Per germline, CDR1 MNHNS and CDR2 SASEGT. This chain's CDR3 is CASSRQGASGYTF. In DNA, the CDR3 is TGTGCCAGCAGTCGACAGGGGGCGAGTGGCTACACCTTC.

This clonotype was counted only a few times. V and J are TRBV28 and TRBJ1-5; the D gene is possibly TRBD1 (5 bases). Germline assignment: CDR1 MDHEN and CDR2 SYDVKM. The CDR3 has 12 residues. Trimming took 8 bases from V and 4 from J, leaving 9 bases between them. The CDR3 spells CASGDPNQPQHF. CDR3 in DNA: TGTGCCAGCGGGGACCCAAATCAGCCCCAGCATTTT.

As concerns this clonotype: The conserved closing phenylalanine or tryptophan is absent in this CDR3, likely reflecting a read error. The limits of the CDR3 on the DNA are not certain, so only TCRdb's listed CDR3 is given. The chain carries TRBV7-2 and TRBJ2-6; the table's D call TRBD2 went unverified against the DNA. CDR1 and CDR2 (germline): SGHTA, FQGNSA. From its first to its last residue, the CDR3 has 8 amino acids. The CDR3 region is CASSPIRG.

There are many counts of this clonotype. J is TRBJ2-1 and V is TRBV6-5, with 11 positions matching TRBD2. CDR3 size: 16 residues. V shed 2 bases and J 4 bases; nucleotides not matched to a gene: 4. CDR1 is MNHEY and CDR2 is SVGAGI in the germline V gene. CDR3 in amino acids: CASSYAGTSGYNEQFF. CDR3 nucleotides: TGTGCCAGCAGTTACGCCGGGACTAGCGGATACAATGAGCAGTTCTTC.

The sample holds many counts of this clonotype. This rearrangement joins TRBV20-1 to TRBJ1-2; the D is unclear. Looked up from germline, CDR1 is DFQATT and CDR2 is SNEGSKA (reference sequence). The CDR3 runs 14 residues. V gave up 0 bases and J gave up 4 bases, with 12 bases separating them. CDR3 in DNA: TGCAGTGCTAGAGAGACCCAGTCCAGCTATGGCTACACCTTC. Translation: CSARETQSSYGYTF.

This clonotype has at least ten counts. The chain joins TRBV7-2 to TRBJ2-3; D is perhaps TRBD2 (6 bases). This CDR3 region has 16 residues. Germline V gene data show CDR1 as SGHTA and CDR2 as FQGNSA. Trimming pared 3 bases from V and 6 bases from J, leaving 19 bases between. The CDR3 here is CASSFFGGEGGDTQYF. The CDR3 DNA is TGTGCCAGCAGCTTCTTCGGGGGAGAAGGTGGTGATACGCAGTATTTT.

This clonotype was detected many times. The chain employs TRBV20-1 and TRBJ1-2; the match to TRBD1 covers 8 bases. Germline V gene lookup returns CDR1 DFQATT and CDR2 SNEGSKA (reference sequence). The V and J ends lost 0 bases and 3 bases, in that order; junction bases with no gene match: 3. The length of the CDR3 is 14 residues. The CDR3 spells CSARDRQGYYGYTF. In DNA, the CDR3 is TGCAGTGCTAGAGACCGACAGGGGTACTATGGCTACACCTTC.

This clonotype has at least ten counts. The chain joins TRBV28 to TRBJ1-2; 9 bases fit TRBD1. The CDR3 is made up of 13 amino acids. Germline CDR1 is MDHEN and CDR2 is SYDVKM. The trim removed 6 bases at V and 8 bases at J, leaving 7 bases unmatched. The CDR3 coding sequence is TGTGCCAGCAGCCCCGGGACAGGGAGGGGCTACACCTTC. It encodes CASSPGTGRGYTF.

This clonotype was recorded at least ten times. V and J are TRBV7-2 and TRBJ2-2; D tentatively fits TRBD1 or TRBD2 (5 bases each). The length of the CDR3 is 13 residues. Germline assignment: CDR1 SGHTA and CDR2 FQGNSA. V dropped 6 bases and J dropped 11 bases, with 16 bases sitting between them. Written as DNA, the CDR3 is TGTGCCAGCAGAAGGGACCTTACGGTTGAGCTGTTTTTT. This encodes CASRRDLTVELFF. The full variable domain, its missing parts supplied by reference TRBV7-2 and TRBJ2-2, is GAGVSQSPSNKVTEKGKDVELRCDPISGHTALYWYRQSLGQGLEFLIYFQGNSAPDKSGLPSDRFSAERTGGSVSTLTIQRTQQEDSAVYLCASRRDLTVELFFGEGSRLTVL.

This chain uses TRBV20-1 with TRBJ1-2, with D hard to call. Trimming stripped 3 bases from V and 0 bases from J, with 8 bases between. The germline CDR1 and CDR2 sequences are DFQATT and SNEGSKA (reference sequence). This CDR3 has 13 residues. CDR3 DNA: TGCAGTGCTAGTCGAGCAACTAACTATGGCTACACCTTC. Its protein product is CSASRATNYGYTF.